A single sample gave rise to the 22 T cell receptor beta chains below, sequenced in a study of identifying expanded T cells in peripheral blood. Method: immunoSEQ multiplex PCR; TCRdb's copy keeps in-frame clones and lacks some. Here the sample spans tens of thousands of clones, 87% being singletons. Sequencing was done on a sample of blood. The receptors derive from a person aged 18-69 years in good health.

The chain combines TRBV9 with TRBJ2-7; D is possibly TRBD1 (5 bases). V lost 0 bases, J lost 2 bases, and 12 bases lay in between. There are 15 residues in the CDR3. Germline lookup yields CDR1 SGDLS and CDR2 YYNGEE. The CDR3 nucleotides are TGTGCCAGCAGCGTAGGCGACAGCCACACCTACGAGCAGTACTTC. Its translation is CASSVGDSHTYEQYF.

The chain employs TRBV9 and TRBJ1-2, with no clear D. V was trimmed by 5 bases and J by 4 bases, leaving 18 bases between them. The CDR3 covers 15 residues. Germline lookup yields CDR1 SGDLS and CDR2 YYNGEE. The CDR3 here is CASSLGVDGTYGYTF. Written as DNA, the CDR3 is TGTGCCAGCAGTCTTGGAGTGGACGGAACCTATGGCTACACCTTC.

This sequence joins TRBV6-4 and TRBJ2-2; D remains unclear. From germline, CDR1 is MRHNA and CDR2 SNTAGT. CDR3 length: 14 residues. Trimming removed 2 bases at V and 3 bases at J, with 7 bases between. The CDR3, as DNA: TGTGCCAGCAGTGACAGGGCGCACACCGGGGAGCTGTTTTTT. Protein: CASSDRAHTGELFF.

The chain combines TRBV6-4 with TRBJ1-1, with 9 bases lining up with TRBD1. The CDR3 consists of 16 residues. CDR1 is MRHNA, CDR2 SNTAGT, per germline. J was trimmed by 3 bases and V by 5 bases; bases with no gene match: 10. The CDR3 sequence is CASSRYRGRRDTEAFF. The CDR3 DNA follows: TGTGCCAGCAGTAGGTACAGGGGGCGAAGAGACACTGAAGCTTTCTTT.

This clone came up once. This chain links TRBV4-3 with TRBJ2-7, with D perhaps TRBD1 (5 bases). The germline V and J ends were trimmed by 0 bases and 3 bases, with 6 bases remaining between them. CDR3 length equals 13 residues. CDR1 is LGHNA, CDR2 YSLEER, per germline. CDR3 residues: CASSQDRVYEQYF. In nucleotides, the CDR3 is TGCGCCAGCAGCCAAGACAGGGTCTACGAGCAGTACTTC.

The chain uses TRBV18 and TRBJ2-7; the match to TRBD1 covers 11 bases. This CDR3 comprises 14 residues. Germline trimming cut 3 bases from V and 7 bases from J; bases unmatched to any gene: 5. Germline V gene lookup returns CDR1 KGHSH and CDR2 LQKENI. The CDR3, as DNA: TGTGCCAGCTCACCGCCGGGGACAGGGGGTGAGCAGTACTTC. Its protein product is CASSPPGTGGEQYF. Complete variable domain (other parts from reference TRBV18 and TRBJ2-7): NAGVMQNPRHLVRRRGQEARLRCSPMKGHSHVYWYRQLPEEGLKFMVYLQKENIIDESGMPKERFSAEFPKEGPSILRIQQVVRGDSAAYFCASSPPGTGGEQYFGPGTRLTVT.

The chain recombines TRBV6-1 with TRBJ1-2; perhaps TRBD1 as D (5 bases). V dropped 5 bases and J dropped 5 bases, with 15 bases sitting between them. The CDR3 is 14 residues long. Germline CDR1 reads MNHNS; CDR2 reads SASEGT. DNA of the CDR3: TGTGCCAGCAGTCCCGGGACCTTGCTATATGGCTACACCTTC. Translation: CASSPGTLLYGYTF.

This sequence joins TRBV5-5 and TRBJ2-7; D is possibly TRBD1 or TRBD2 (5 bases each). This CDR3 region has 13 residues. Per germline, CDR1 SGHKS and CDR2 YYEKEE (reference sequence). Between the trimmed V and J ends, which lost 5 bases and 2 bases, there was a span of 11 bases. The CDR3 here is CASRAGTAYEQYF. Here the CDR3 DNA reads TGTGCCAGCAGGGCCGGGACGGCCTACGAGCAGTACTTC. Variable domain in full (rest from reference TRBV5-5 and TRBJ2-7): DAGVTQSPTHLIKTRGQQVTLRCSPISGHKSVSWYQQVLGQGPQFIFQYYEKEERGRGNFPDRFSARQFPNYSSELNVNALLLGDSALYLCASRAGTAYEQYFGPGTRLTVT.

This chain links TRBV19 with TRBJ1-5, with 10 bases that match TRBD1. CDR1 LNHDA and CDR2 SQIVND come from the germline V gene (reference sequence). Unmatched junction bases numbered 18, after V lost 11 bases and J lost 5 bases. This CDR3 is built from 17 residues. The CDR3 reads CACHPGQGSGRYQPQHF. DNA of the CDR3: TGTGCCTGCCACCCGGGACAGGGGTCGGGGAGGTATCAGCCCCAGCATTTT.

The rearrangement links TRBV7-7 to TRBJ1-4, with a weak D call TRBD1 (5 bases). The CDR3 covers 13 residues. In germline, CDR1 is SSHAT, CDR2 FNYEAQ (reference sequence). V lost 1 base and J lost 12, with 12 bases in between. CDR3 nucleotides: TGTGCCAGCAGCTTAGATTTTGGGGGAGAACTGTTTTTT. Translated, it gives CASSLDFGGELFF. Supplemented by reference TRBV7-7 and TRBJ1-4, the full variable domain reads GAGVSQSPRYKVTKRGQDVTLRCDPISSHATLYWYQQALGQGPEFLTYFNYEAQPDKSGLPSDRFSAERPEGSISTLTIQRTEQRDSAMYRCASSLDFGGELFFGSGTQLSVL.

This chain links TRBV30 with TRBJ2-1; D gene ambiguous. The CDR3 consists of 12 residues. Trimming removed 0 bases at V and 9 bases at J, with 9 bases between. Germline V CDR1 and CDR2: GTSNPN, SVGIG (reference sequence). The CDR3 loop reads CAWSVSTTEQFF. For the CDR3, the DNA is TGTGCCTGGAGTGTTTCGACGACTGAGCAGTTCTTC. The full variable domain, completed using reference TRBV30 and TRBJ2-1, is SQTIHQWPATLVQPVGSPLSLECTVEGTSNPNLYWYRQAAGRGLQLLFYSVGIGQISSEVPQNLSASRPQDRQFILSSKKLLLSDSGFYLCAWSVSTTEQFFGPGTRLTVL.

V usage is TRBV6-1 and J usage is TRBJ2-3; 7 positions agree with TRBD1. Trimming took 3 bases from V and 2 from J; bases not matched to a gene: 8. The germline V gene encodes CDR1 MNHNS and CDR2 SASEGT. The CDR3 covers 16 residues. The DNA of the CDR3 is TGTGCCAGCAGTGATAGACAGGGTGCTTCCACAGATACGCAGTATTTT. Its translation: CASSDRQGASTDTQYF.

This clone was detected once. This chain connects TRBV2 to TRBJ2-7; D uncertain. Germline loops: CDR1 SNHLY, CDR2 FYNNEI. This CDR3 spans 15 amino acids. V was trimmed by 1 base and J by 2 bases, leaving 12 bases between them. The CDR3 DNA follows: TGTGCCAGCAGTGAAGGACAACGGGCGGCCTACGAGCAGTACTTC. This sequence encodes CASSEGQRAAYEQYF.

The V call is TRBV6-6, the J call TRBJ2-1, with D unresolved. This CDR3 has 14 residues. Trimming shortened V by 6 bases and J by 7 bases, and 16 bases separated the two germline ends. Germline V lookup: CDR1 MNHNY, CDR2 SVGAGI (reference sequence). The CDR3 loop is CASSLGRPVNEQFF. CDR3 nucleotides: TGTGCCAGCAGCCTCGGCCGGCCTGTGAATGAGCAGTTCTTC.

The gene calls are TRBV6-1 and TRBJ2-1; 7 bases are shared with TRBD2. Germline assignment: CDR1 MNHNS and CDR2 SASEGT. V lost 4 bases, J lost 1 base, and 4 bases stayed unmatched. The CDR3 has 15 amino acids. The CDR3, as DNA: TGTGCCAGCAGTGGTATTAGCGGGTCCTACAATGAGCAGTTCTTC. It translates to CASSGISGSYNEQFF.

This clone was found once. The V call is TRBV30, the J call TRBJ1-6; D possibly corresponds to TRBD1 (5 bases). The CDR3 runs to 13 residues. Trimming cost V 2 bases and J 7 bases, with 9 bases left between them. Germline-derived CDR1 and CDR2 are GTSNPN and SVGIG (reference sequence). The CDR3 sequence: CAWSPAGNSPLHF. CDR3 coding DNA: TGTGCCTGGAGTCCGGCAGGGAATTCACCCCTCCACTTT.

V usage is TRBV11-3 and J usage is TRBJ1-1; D not certain. The CDR3 is 13 amino acids. Between the trimmed V and J ends, which lost 1 base and 3 bases, there was a span of 6 bases. Germline V lookup: CDR1 SGHNT, CDR2 YENEEA. CDR3 protein: CASSLGRHTEAFF. The CDR3 coding sequence is TGTGCCAGCAGCTTAGGACGGCACACTGAAGCTTTCTTT.

The rearrangement joins TRBV9 to TRBJ1-4; D is perhaps TRBD1 (5 bases). Germline V CDR1 and CDR2: SGDLS, YYNGEE. V was pared by 2 bases and J by 5 bases, with 13 bases between. CDR3 length: 15 amino acids. CDR3 DNA sequence: TGTGCCAGCAGCGTCGGGTCCGGGGGGAATGAAAAACTGTTTTTT. Protein: CASSVGSGGNEKLFF.

The rearrangement uses TRBV5-1 and TRBJ1-4; tentatively, D is TRBD1 (5 bases). This CDR3 region has 16 residues. V was cut by 4 bases and J by 0 bases, with 13 bases left in between. CDR1 SGHRS and CDR2 YFSETQ come from the germline V gene. CDR3 sequence reads: CASSPDIHATNEKLFF. The CDR3 nucleotides read TGCGCCAGCAGCCCGGACATACATGCAACTAATGAAAAACTGTTTTTT.

The rearrangement uses TRBV4-1 and TRBJ1-1, with D perhaps matching TRBD1 (5 bases). The V end lost 3 bases, the J end lost 1 base, and 9 bases lay between the germline ends. This CDR3 region has 14 residues. CDR1 and CDR2 (germline): MGHRA, YSYEKL. The CDR3: CASSQETGNTEAFF. The DNA of the CDR3 is TGCGCCAGCAGCCAGGAAACAGGGAACACTGAAGCTTTCTTT.

The genes are TRBV27 and TRBJ2-6; TRBD1 might be the D (6 bases). The ends were cut back, 2 bases at V and 1 base at J, with 12 bases in the middle. Germline values: CDR1 MNHEY, CDR2 SMNVEV (reference sequence). The length of the CDR3 is 17 residues. The CDR3 region has the DNA TGTGCCAGCAGTTTAATACAGGGTTTATCTGGGGCCAACGTCCTGACTTTC. It codes for CASSLIQGLSGANVLTF.

The chain carries TRBV7-2 and TRBJ2-7; D remains unclear. V was shortened by 5 bases and J by 7 bases, with 12 bases between the two germline ends. CDR3 length: 12 residues. Germline CDR1 is SGHTA and CDR2 is FQGNSA. The CDR3 sequence is CASSPPGREQYF. Here the CDR3 DNA reads TGTGCCAGCAGCCCCCCGGGTAGGGAGCAGTACTTC.